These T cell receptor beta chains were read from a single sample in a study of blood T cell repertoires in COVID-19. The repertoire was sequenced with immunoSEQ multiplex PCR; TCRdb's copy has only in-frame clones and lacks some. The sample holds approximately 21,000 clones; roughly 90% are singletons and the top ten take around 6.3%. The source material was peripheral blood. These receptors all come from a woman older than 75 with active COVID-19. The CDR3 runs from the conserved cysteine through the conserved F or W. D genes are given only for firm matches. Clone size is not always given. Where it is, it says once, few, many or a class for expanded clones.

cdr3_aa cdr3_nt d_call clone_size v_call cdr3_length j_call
CASSTSGTGGYEQYF TGTGCCAGCAGCACCTCCGGGACAGGGGGTTACGAGCAGTACTTC TRBD1 . TRBV7-2 15 TRBJ2-7
CASSLEVGLGGYGYTF TGCGCCAGCAGCTTGGAAGTAGGCCTAGGGGGCTATGGCTACACCTTC . . TRBV5-1 16 TRBJ1-2
CASSSPGQGVNEQFF TGTGCCAGCAGCAGTCCGGGACAGGGGGTCAATGAGCAGTTCTTC TRBD1 . TRBV6-5 15 TRBJ2-1
CASSQDISTHEQYF TGCGCCAGCAGCCAAGATATTAGCACCCACGAGCAGTACTTC . few TRBV4-1 14 TRBJ2-7
CASSLGVAGTGELFF TGCGCCAGCAGCTTGGGGGTCGCAGGGACCGGGGAGCTGTTTTTT . . TRBV5-1 15 TRBJ2-2
CATSGLRGTGELFF TGTGCCACCAGCGGCCTTAGGGGTACCGGGGAGCTGTTTTTT . . TRBV15 14 TRBJ2-2
CASSQHQNTEAFF TGTGCCAGCAGCCAACACCAGAACACTGAAGCTTTCTTT . . TRBV7-2 13 TRBJ1-1
CSASRAGAPWEQYF TGCAGTGCTAGTAGGGCAGGGGCGCCCTGGGAGCAGTACTTC . . TRBV20-1 14 TRBJ2-7
CASSLAGRAGGYNEQFF TGTGCCAGCAGCTTAGCCGGGCGAGCGGGGGGGTACAATGAGCAGTTCTTC TRBD2 . TRBV7-2 17 TRBJ2-1
CASSQGTSGGANTQYF TGTGCCAGCAGCCAGGGGACTAGCGGGGGGGCTAATACGCAGTATTTT TRBD2 . TRBV3-1/TRBV3-2 16 TRBJ2-3
CASSLEPPGVYEQYF TGCGCCAGCAGCTTGGAGCCCCCCGGGGTTTACGAGCAGTACTTC . . TRBV5-1 15 TRBJ2-7
CASSRTWTGVGNTEAFF TGTGCCAGCAGCCGCACTTGGACAGGGGTTGGGAACACTGAAGCTTTCTTT TRBD1 . TRBV7-2 17 TRBJ1-1
CASSLQQGGSPLHF TGTGCCAGCAGCTTGCAACAGGGGGGTTCACCCCTCCACTTT TRBD1 . TRBV5-4 14 TRBJ1-6
CASSPDTGELFF TGTGCCAGCAGCCCCGACACCGGGGAGCTGTTTTTT . . TRBV5-4 12 TRBJ2-2
CASSVTDRARGYTF TGTGCCAGCAGCGTCACCGACAGGGCTCGGGGCTACACCTTC TRBD1 . TRBV9 14 TRBJ1-2
CSVEALMGRGEQYF TGCAGCGTTGAAGCCCTTATGGGCAGGGGCGAGCAGTACTTC . . TRBV29-1 14 TRBJ2-7
CASSQEGGKTGNTIYF TGTGCCAGCAGCCAAGAAGGGGGCAAAACTGGAAACACCATATATTTT TRBD1 . TRBV4-2 16 TRBJ1-3
CASSLRYGTSGNTDTQYF TGTGCCAGCAGCTTACGGTACGGGACTAGCGGAAACACAGATACGCAGTATTTT TRBD2 . TRBV7-2 18 TRBJ2-3
CASSPYYQDSSYGYTF TGTGCCAGCAGCCCATATTACCAGGACAGCTCCTATGGCTACACCTTC . . TRBV7-2 16 TRBJ1-2
CASSLQLAGGGTGELFF TGCGCCAGCAGCCTACAACTAGCGGGGGGTGGGACCGGGGAGCTGTTTTTT TRBD2 . TRBV4-3 17 TRBJ2-2
CASRKDRSTDTQYF TGTGCCAGCAGGAAAGACAGGTCCACAGATACGCAGTATTTT . . TRBV6-4 14 TRBJ2-3
CASSPGQVARNEQFF TGTGCCAGCAGCCCAGGACAGGTTGCTCGCAATGAGCAGTTCTTC TRBD1 . TRBV6-5 15 TRBJ2-1
CASSLVASGGLNEQFF TGTGCCAGCAGCTTGGTGGCTAGCGGGGGGTTGAATGAGCAGTTCTTC TRBD2 . TRBV11-3 16 TRBJ2-1
CASKLGLARETQYF TGTGCCAGCAAACTGGGACTAGCGCGAGAGACCCAGTACTTC TRBD2 . TRBV2 14 TRBJ2-5
CATAGGAGNTIYF TGCGCCACCGCGGGGGGTGCTGGAAACACCATATATTTT . . TRBV23-1 13 TRBJ1-3
CASRPDRGVYGYTF TGTGCCAGCAGGCCAGACAGGGGGGTCTATGGCTACACCTTC TRBD1 . TRBV6-6 14 TRBJ1-2
CASSQEQRGAGELFF TGTGCCAGCAGCCAAGAACAGCGGGGGGCCGGGGAGCTGTTTTTT TRBD2 once TRBV3-1/TRBV3-2 15 TRBJ2-2
CASSLTVRYGYTF TGTGCCAGCAGTTTGACAGTCCGTTATGGCTACACCTTC . . TRBV6-5 13 TRBJ1-2
CASSPPPGLAAYEQYF TGTGCCAGCAGCCCTCCTCCGGGACTAGCGGCCTACGAGCAGTACTTC TRBD2 once TRBV7-2 16 TRBJ2-7
CASSLFQGHDEQYF TGTGCCAGCAGCTTGTTCCAGGGGCACGACGAGCAGTACTTC . . TRBV5-5 14 TRBJ2-7
CASRVTGVVYGYTF TGTGCCAGTAGGGTGACAGGGGTCGTCTATGGCTACACCTTC TRBD1 . TRBV19 14 TRBJ1-2
CATRRADEKLFF TGTGCCACCAGGAGGGCCGATGAAAAACTGTTTTTT . . TRBV6-5 12 TRBJ1-4
CASSPQTGGGYEQYF TGTGCTAGCAGCCCTCAGACGGGCGGGGGTTACGAGCAGTACTTC TRBD2 . TRBV7-7 15 TRBJ2-7
CASSETGVTGELFF TGTGCATCGTCCGAGACAGGGGTCACCGGGGAGCTGTTTTTT TRBD1 . TRBV19 14 TRBJ2-2
CASAPGGPSGNTIYF TGTGCCAGCGCTCCGGGGGGGCCCTCTGGAAACACCATATATTTT . . TRBV7-3 15 TRBJ1-3
CASKNPGQGSRTF TGTGCCAGCAAGAATCCGGGACAGGGATCACGCACCTTC TRBD1 . TRBV6-5 13 TRBJ1-2